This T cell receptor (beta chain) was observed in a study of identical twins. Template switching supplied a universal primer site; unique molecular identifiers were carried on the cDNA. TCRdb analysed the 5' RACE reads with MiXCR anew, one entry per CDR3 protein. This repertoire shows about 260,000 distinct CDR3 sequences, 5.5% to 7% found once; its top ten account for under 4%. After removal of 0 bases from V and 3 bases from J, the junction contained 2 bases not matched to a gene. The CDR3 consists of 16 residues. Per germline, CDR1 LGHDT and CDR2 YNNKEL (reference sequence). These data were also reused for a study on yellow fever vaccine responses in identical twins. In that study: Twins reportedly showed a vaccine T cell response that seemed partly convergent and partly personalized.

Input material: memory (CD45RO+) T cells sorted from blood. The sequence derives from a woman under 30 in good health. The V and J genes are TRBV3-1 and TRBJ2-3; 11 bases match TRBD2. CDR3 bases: TGTGCCAGCAGCCAAGAATGGACTAGCGGGACAGATACGCAGTATTTT. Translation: CASSQEWTSGTDTQYF.